This is a list of T cell receptor beta chains from one sample in a study of Ad26.COV2.S vaccination and SARS-CoV-2 variants. Measured with immunoSEQ multiplex PCR; TCRdb has only the in-frame clones, and not every one. The sample lists some 450,000 clones, roughly 91% seen once, with more than 3.5% in the top ten. The material was peripheral blood, obtained in a trial of Ad26.COV2.S vaccine versus placebo. These receptors all stem from a person aged 18-60 years who received the Ad26.COV2.S COVID-19 vaccine or a placebo. The CDR3 runs from the conserved cysteine through the conserved F or W.

TRBJ2-1 TRBV29-1 CSSYPTGGIEQFF
TRBJ1-3 TRBV14 CASSQGTGRGNTIYF
TRBJ1-1 TRBV19 CASSTADGTEAFF
TRBJ2-7 TRBV14 CASSHRIVNHYEQYF
TRBJ2-2 TRBV6-6 CASLPGVWAGELFF
TRBJ2-7 TRBV9 CASSAGQGAHEQYF
TRBJ2-5 TRBV7-2 CASSLQKTADPQETQYF
TRBJ1-4 TRBV7-9 CASSSSQDSNEKLFF
TRBJ1-4 TRBV27 CASSFGGFRQVPTTGEKLFF
TRBJ1-2 TRBV7-3 CASSLAWGDGYTF
TRBJ2-7 TRBV28 CASKFSRAYEQYF
TRBJ2-1 TRBV5-4 CASSLIAGEGNEQFF
TRBJ2-3 TRBV9 CASSPRMDTQYF
TRBJ2-7 TRBV11-3 CASSRTGRSYEQYF
TRBJ2-3 TRBV24-1 CATSDPRGALLDTQYF
TRBJ1-5 TRBV5-8 CASSYPGELWNQPQHF
TRBJ2-1 TRBV29-1 CSAEGLAGVFRNEQFF
TRBJ2-2 TRBV29-1 CSVEHREFPGELFF
TRBJ2-5 TRBV5-1 CASSLAGREETQYF
TRBJ1-1 TRBV7-2 CASSLGKVRGTEAFF
TRBJ2-1 TRBV7-8 CASSLLGGVDNEQFF
TRBJ2-7 TRBV21-1 CATWVPPYEQYF
TRBJ2-7 TRBV29-1 CSAAGTSGPGLSYEQYF
TRBJ2-7 TRBV28 CASSLAGVSEQYF
TRBJ1-4 TRBV6-5 CASSPWTGLNEKLFF
TRBJ2-1 TRBV6-2/TRBV6-3 CASSYSWTSGRGYNEQFF
TRBJ1-6 TRBV5-5 CASSHDPTNSPLHF
TRBJ2-5 TRBV5-1 CASSLFGGGETQYF
TRBJ2-7 TRBV27 CASSAGTSNYEQYF
TRBJ2-3 TRBV5-4 CASSSGLAGPTDTQYF
TRBJ2-5 TRBV19 CASSIRDSETQYF
TRBJ2-7 TRBV27 CASSFSGTLYEQYF
TRBJ2-1 TRBV7-2 CASSLDSSSYNEQFF
TRBJ1-2 TRBV2 CASRDTGTPASLRYGYTF
TRBJ2-7 TRBV2 CASRDYYEQYF
TRBJ2-7 TRBV21-1 CASSKELAGGNPYEQYF
TRBJ2-3 TRBV7-9 CASSSSVLNTDTQYF
TRBJ2-1 TRBV6-1 CASSDLAGSYNEQFF
TRBJ2-1 TRBV13 CASSLRGGRYNEQFF
TRBJ1-2 TRBV28 CASSSPDRVSYGYTF
TRBJ1-1 TRBV28 CASRLDRGNTEAFF
TRBJ2-2 TRBV24-1 CATSDPRATGELFF
TRBJ2-7 TRBV4-2 CASSQTGTGVHYEQYF
TRBJ2-7 TRBV18 CASSPEGGYYEQYF
TRBJ2-5 TRBV5-1 CASSLAGGVPRYQETQYF
TRBJ2-5 TRBV19 CASSRLEGETQYF
TRBJ2-3 TRBV18 CASSPGTLNTDTQYF
TRBJ2-7 TRBV4-3 CASSQETVASGTLYEQYF
TRBJ2-5 TRBV24-1 CATSDPPQETQYF
TRBJ1-2 TRBV27 CASSLTARDRHYGYTF
TRBJ1-5 TRBV2 CASRVLGGSDQPQHF
TRBJ2-6 TRBV5-1 CASSLSERTGANVLTF
TRBJ1-2 TRBV6-1 CASSEGGVDGNYGYTF
TRBJ2-7 TRBV4-3 CASSQARGRSYEQYF
TRBJ2-5 TRBV27 CASRRVGETQYF
TRBJ1-1 TRBV28 CASLLRAKNTEAFF
TRBJ1-5 TRBV7-2 CASPLGAALNQPQHF
TRBJ2-7 TRBV6-2/TRBV6-3 CASSDFSPGQGASYEQYF
TRBJ2-3 TRBV7-9 CASSSNSGRVADTQYF